This TCR beta chain was recovered during a study of shared clonotypes between healthy human individuals. For the study at large: Donors were a couple of women and three men aged 18 to 49.

This was a deep-level run. This table comes from immunoSEQ multiplex PCR, and its TCRdb copy is limited to in-frame clones, with some not included. This sample has millions of clones; approximately 93% occur once, and the top ten carry about 0.39%. A CD45RA+ naive subset and a CD45RA-negative memory subset were split from CD4+ cells. CDR1 and CDR2 (germline): SGHTA, FQGNSA. V was clipped by 5 bases and J by 3 bases, with 11 bases between them. The length of the CDR3 is 13 residues. The chain joins TRBV7-2 to TRBJ2-7; D is unresolved. The sequence derives from a young man in good health. Some clones in this sample may be carry-over from other donors' samples. Sequenced input: naive CD4+ T cells from PBMCs. The subset denotes: CD45RA+ positively selected. The CDR3 protein is CASSPSEIYEQYF. The DNA of the CDR3 is TGTGCCAGCAGCCCGTCGGAGATCTACGAGCAGTACTTC.